One TCR beta chain is described in this entry. The antigen is undetermined. Some clones are missing from TCRdb's copy, which holds only in-frame ones; the method was immunoSEQ multiplex PCR. In the table there are tens of thousands of clones, 75% to 85% of which are singletons. This CDR3 region has 15 residues. Trimming left V 5 bases short and J 0 bases short, with 11 bases between. Germline loops: CDR1 SGHTA, CDR2 FQGNSA. This sample is drawn from a study of T cell responses to AZD1222 COVID-19 vaccine. General study findings and limits: Just 5 to 7 AZD1222 recipients were seropositive at baseline. Spike was spanned by vaccine-associated CD4 TCRs, with dominance at 160-218 and 743-854. Donors were mostly white British, more females; clonal diversity possibly underestimated.

The sequences come from peripheral blood, collected on day 0 of AZD1222 vaccination. The chain recombines TRBV7-2 with TRBJ2-1; D is undetermined. The clonotype was recovered from an adult in good health. The CDR3 loop is CASSPDKSSYNEQFF. The CDR3 nucleotides read TGTGCCAGCAGCCCAGACAAGAGCTCCTACAATGAGCAGTTCTTC.